This T cell receptor (beta chain) emerged from a study of CD8 T cells in Susac syndrome. TCR beta sequencing covered blood CD8+ and CD4+ T cells. Healthy donors were controls matched for age and sex. The CDR3 has 14 residues. The germline V gene has CDR1 SNHLY and CDR2 FYNNEI. Trimming took 7 bases from V and 7 from J, leaving 16 bases between them. Random hexamers were used to reverse transcribe the RNA input (about 0.5 to 1 ug). The authors amplified TCR beta CDR3 across 54 Vbeta and 13 Jbeta using immunoSEQ multiplex PCR. TCRdb independently ran MiXCR on the immunoSEQ multiplex PCR reads; one entry per CDR3 protein. The data contain 150,000 or so distinct CDR3 sequences, 92% of them seen just once; the ten biggest clones take up about 0.073%.

Sequenced sample: CD4+ T cells from PBMCs. The sequence was obtained from a human donor in good health. The chain joins TRBV2 to TRBJ1-4; perhaps TRBD1 as D (5 bases). The CDR3 nucleotides are TGTGCCAGCACCGGACTCTCAAGGGGTGAAAAACTGTTTTTT. As protein: CASTGLSRGEKLFF.